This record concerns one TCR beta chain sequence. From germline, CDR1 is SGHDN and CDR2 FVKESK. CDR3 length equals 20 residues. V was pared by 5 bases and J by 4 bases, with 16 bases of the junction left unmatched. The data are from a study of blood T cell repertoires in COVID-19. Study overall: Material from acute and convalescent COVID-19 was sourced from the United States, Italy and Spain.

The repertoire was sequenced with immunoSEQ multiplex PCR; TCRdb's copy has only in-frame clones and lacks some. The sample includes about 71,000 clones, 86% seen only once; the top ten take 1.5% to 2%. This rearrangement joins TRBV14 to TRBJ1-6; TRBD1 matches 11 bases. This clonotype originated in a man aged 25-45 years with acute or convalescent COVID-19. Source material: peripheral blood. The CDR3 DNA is TGTGCCAGCAGCTCGGGGCTCGGGACAGGGGGAAACGCTTATAATTCACCCCTCCACTTT. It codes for CASSSGLGTGGNAYNSPLHF.